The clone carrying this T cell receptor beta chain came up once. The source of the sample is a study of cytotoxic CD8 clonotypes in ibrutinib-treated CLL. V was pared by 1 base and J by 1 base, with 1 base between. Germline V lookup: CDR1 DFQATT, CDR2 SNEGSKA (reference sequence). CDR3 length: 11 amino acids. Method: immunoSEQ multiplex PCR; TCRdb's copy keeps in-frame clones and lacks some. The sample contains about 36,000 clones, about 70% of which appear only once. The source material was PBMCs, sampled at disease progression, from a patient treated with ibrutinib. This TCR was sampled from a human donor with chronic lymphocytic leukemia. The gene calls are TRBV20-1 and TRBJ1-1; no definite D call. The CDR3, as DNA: TGCAGTGCTAGAGGGAACACTGAAGCTTTCTTT. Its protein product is CSARGNTEAFF.